Below, one T cell receptor beta chain is given with its context. Authors' processing steps: Estimates of nucleated cell counts were drawn from the amplification of reference gene primers. Only in-frame clones appear in the TCRdb table, and some are missing; sequencing was by immunoSEQ multiplex PCR. D and trimming were read from the DNA, whereas the V and J calls and clone size are those reported in that table. The data contain hundreds of thousands of clones, approximately 90% of them singletons. The CDR3 loop spans 14 amino acids. Germline values: CDR1 MNHNY, CDR2 SVGAGI (reference sequence). V gave up 2 bases and J gave up 1 base, with 8 bases separating them. The entry originates in a study of blood T cell repertoires in COVID-19. As for the study in general: Whether acute or convalescent, the COVID-19 samples came from the United States, Italy and Spain. PBMCs, B-cell-depleted T cells, or T cells provided the cDNA or gDNA that made up the material.

The receptor comes from a woman under 30 with acute or convalescent COVID-19. Sequencing was carried out using peripheral blood. J is TRBJ1-2 and V is TRBV6-6; D is possibly TRBD1 (5 bases). The CDR3 protein is CASSYLGHNYGYTF. In DNA, the CDR3 is TGTGCCAGCAGTTACCTTGGACATAACTATGGCTACACCTTC.